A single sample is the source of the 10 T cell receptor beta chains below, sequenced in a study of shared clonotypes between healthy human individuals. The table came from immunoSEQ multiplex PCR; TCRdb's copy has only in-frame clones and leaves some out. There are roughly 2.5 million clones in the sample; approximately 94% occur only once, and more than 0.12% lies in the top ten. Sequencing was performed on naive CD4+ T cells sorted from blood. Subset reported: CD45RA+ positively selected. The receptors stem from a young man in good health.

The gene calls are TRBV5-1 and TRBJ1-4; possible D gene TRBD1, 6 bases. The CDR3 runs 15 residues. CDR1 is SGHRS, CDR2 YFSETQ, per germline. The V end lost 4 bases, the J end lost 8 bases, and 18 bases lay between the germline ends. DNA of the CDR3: TGCGCCAGCAGCCAGCAGGGGAAAAAGGACGAAAAACTGTTTTTT. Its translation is CASSQQGKKDEKLFF.

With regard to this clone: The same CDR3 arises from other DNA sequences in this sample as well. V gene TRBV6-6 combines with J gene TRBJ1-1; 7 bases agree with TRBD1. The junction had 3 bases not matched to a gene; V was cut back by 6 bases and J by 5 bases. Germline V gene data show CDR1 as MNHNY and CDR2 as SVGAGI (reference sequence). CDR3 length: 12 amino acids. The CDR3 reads CASSLTGTEAFF. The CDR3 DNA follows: TGTGCCAGCAGCTTGACAGGGACTGAAGCTTTCTTT.

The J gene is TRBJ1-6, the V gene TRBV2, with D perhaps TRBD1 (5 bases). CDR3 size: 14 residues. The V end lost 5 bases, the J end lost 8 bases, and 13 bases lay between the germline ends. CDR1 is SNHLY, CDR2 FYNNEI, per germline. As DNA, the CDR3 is TGTGCCAGCAGTCCCGGGACGCTCGATTCACCCCTCCACTTT. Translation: CASSPGTLDSPLHF.

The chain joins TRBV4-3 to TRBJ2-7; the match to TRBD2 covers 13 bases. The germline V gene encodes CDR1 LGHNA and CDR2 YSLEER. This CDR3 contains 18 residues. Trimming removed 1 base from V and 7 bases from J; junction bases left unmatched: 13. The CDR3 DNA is TGCGCCAGCAGCCAAGGTAATTCCGGGACTAGCGGGAAGAGTGAGCAGTACTTC. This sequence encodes CASSQGNSGTSGKSEQYF.

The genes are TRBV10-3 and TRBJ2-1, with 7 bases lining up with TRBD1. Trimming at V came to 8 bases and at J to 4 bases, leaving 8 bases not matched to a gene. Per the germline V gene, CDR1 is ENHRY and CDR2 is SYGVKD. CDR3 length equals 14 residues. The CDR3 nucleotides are TGTGCCATCGGCCGGGACAGCCGGTACAATGAGCAGTTCTTC. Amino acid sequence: CAIGRDSRYNEQFF.

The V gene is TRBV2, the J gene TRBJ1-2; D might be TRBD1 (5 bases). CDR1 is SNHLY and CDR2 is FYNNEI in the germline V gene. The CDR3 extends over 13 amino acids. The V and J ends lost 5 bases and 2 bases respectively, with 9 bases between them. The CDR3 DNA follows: TGTGCCAGCAGTTTCAGGGCGAACTATGGCTACACCTTC. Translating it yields CASSFRANYGYTF.

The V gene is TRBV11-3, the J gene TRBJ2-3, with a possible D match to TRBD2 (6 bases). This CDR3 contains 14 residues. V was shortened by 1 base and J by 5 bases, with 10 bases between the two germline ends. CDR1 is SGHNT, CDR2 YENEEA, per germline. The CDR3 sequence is CASSLVGSGDTQYF. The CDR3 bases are TGTGCCAGCAGCTTAGTCGGTAGCGGAGATACGCAGTATTTT.

In DNA, the CDR3 is TGTGCCAGCAGTCTCCGCGGACCGAACACTGAAGCTTTCTTT. Translated: CASSLRGPNTEAFF. The genes are TRBV6-1 and TRBJ1-1; unclear D gene. Trimming cost V 5 bases and J 1 base, with 11 bases left between them. CDR3 size: 14 residues. Germline V gene data show CDR1 as MNHNS and CDR2 as SASEGT.

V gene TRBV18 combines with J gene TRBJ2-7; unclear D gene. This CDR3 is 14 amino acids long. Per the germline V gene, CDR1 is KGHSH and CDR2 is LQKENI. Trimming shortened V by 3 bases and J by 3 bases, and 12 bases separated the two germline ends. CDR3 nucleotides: TGTGCCAGCTCACCTGGGTCCACCGGCTACGAGCAGTACTTC. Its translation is CASSPGSTGYEQYF.

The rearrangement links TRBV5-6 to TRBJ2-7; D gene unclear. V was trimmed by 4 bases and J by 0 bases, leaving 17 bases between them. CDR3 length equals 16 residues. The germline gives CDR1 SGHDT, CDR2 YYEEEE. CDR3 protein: CASSVRRPQNSYEQYF. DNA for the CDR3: TGTGCCAGCAGCGTACGTCGGCCACAGAACTCCTACGAGCAGTACTTC.